The source of this TCR beta chain is a study of identical twins. The CDR3 is 12 residues long. Germline loops: CDR1 LGHDT, CDR2 YNNKEL (reference sequence). V was shortened by 1 base and J by 6 bases, with 7 bases between the two germline ends. This clonotype was counted ten times or more. TCRdb used MiXCR to reprocess the 5' RACE reads, holding one entry per CDR3 protein. The sample lists more than 400,000 distinct CDR3 sequences, nearly 15% occurring once. Healthy Caucasian donors formed the entire cohort. This sample was shared with a second study, whose subject was yellow fever vaccine responses in identical twins.

The sequence was collected from a woman under 30 in good health. The specimen sequenced was CD4+ T cells sorted from blood. The V call is TRBV3-1, the J call TRBJ2-7, with D possibly being TRBD1 (6 bases). The CDR3 region is CASSQVRGEQYF. The DNA of the CDR3 is TGTGCCAGCAGCCAAGTCAGGGGCGAGCAGTACTTC.